This entry is about one TCR beta chain. Its antigen is currently unknown. Per germline, CDR1 LGHDT and CDR2 YNNKEL (reference sequence). The CDR3 is 18 amino acids. The ends were cut back, 3 bases at V and 0 bases at J, with 15 bases in the middle. The data were taken from a study of identical twins. The study's findings and limits: With abundant cord blood beta clonotypes, insertions were fewer; memory repertoires showed no such pattern. Conclusions rested on cross-sectional statistics rather than following the same donors.

Template switching introduced a universal primer site, and the cDNA bore unique molecular identifiers. In TCRdb, the 5' RACE reads were re-called with MiXCR into one record per CDR3 protein. The sample yields 500,000 to 550,000 distinct CDR3 sequences, more than 20% seen once. These same data were also listed under a study on yellow fever vaccine responses in identical twins. That work contributes: Reported findings indicate that twins' vaccine T cell responses seemed partially convergent, partially personalized.

The sequenced material came from CD4+ T cells sorted from blood. This sequence was found in a woman aged 18-29 years in good health. J is TRBJ2-6 and V is TRBV3-1; D ambiguous. The CDR3 is CASSQGTAWASGANVLTF. CDR3 coding DNA: TGTGCCAGCAGCCAGGGTACAGCCTGGGCCTCTGGGGCCAACGTCCTGACTTTC.